This T cell receptor beta chain was sequenced during a study of T cell responses to AZD1222 COVID-19 vaccine. Data came from immunoSEQ multiplex PCR; TCRdb stores just in-frame clones and leaves some out. The data contain roughly 87,000 clones, around nine tenths of them seen just once; the ten biggest clones take up around 7%. About this clone: Its antigen is unknown.

Study results and limitations: Clonal diversity may have been underestimated in mostly white British donors. At study baseline, merely five or six AZD1222 recipients were seropositive.

Second-dose schedules of about 4 or about 12 weeks were combined. Trimming removed 4 bases from V and 9 bases from J; junction bases left unmatched: 10. The CDR3 spans 15 residues. The V gene's germline CDR1 is MRHNA and CDR2 SNTAGT. The TCR was taken from an adult who received the AZD1222 COVID-19 vaccine. The specimen was peripheral blood, collected 28 days after the second AZD1222 dose. The genes are TRBV6-4 and TRBJ2-1, with 9 positions matching TRBD2. The CDR3 nucleotides are TGTGCCAGCAGTGCACTAGCGGGTAGGTGGGCTGAGCAGTTCTTC. This gives the protein CASSALAGRWAEQFF.